This TCR beta chain was captured in a study of beta chain features in type 1 diabetes. Study-wide context: When patients were set against healthy donors, age, gender and cell yields were similar.

Sequenced material consisted of expressed TCRB transcripts (all of the isolated RNA was reverse transcribed). Clones were sequenced by immunoSEQ multiplex PCR, and TCRdb holds only the in-frame ones, with some missing. Among roughly 610,000 clones listed, around 16% were seen once. From germline, CDR1 is SQVTM and CDR2 ANQGSEA. This CDR3 spans 14 amino acids. V lost 6 bases, J lost 3 bases, and 8 bases stayed unmatched. The purity of all sorted populations exceeded 98%. This sequence joins TRBV29-1 and TRBJ1-1; 9 positions agree with TRBD1. This receptor was taken from a man aged 18 to 29 in good health. Input material: naive CD4+ T cells from blood. This CDR3 reads CSVRQGVGDTEAFF. DNA for the CDR3: TGCAGCGTGAGACAGGGGGTTGGAGACACTGAAGCTTTCTTT.